The T cell receptor beta chain described here comes from a study of CD8 T cells in Susac syndrome. RNA, at roughly 0.45 to 1 ug, was reverse transcribed with random hexamers. The method of amplification for TCR beta CDR3 was immunoSEQ multiplex PCR, covering 54 Vbeta and 13 Jbeta. MiXCR, run by TCRdb on the immunoSEQ multiplex PCR reads, gives a single entry per CDR3 protein. The repertoire holds roughly 180,000 distinct CDR3 sequences, with approximately 95% as singletons. Healthy donors matched for age and sex were used as controls. The specimen sequenced was CD4+ T cells from PBMCs. The sequence came from a human donor in good health.

The CDR3 sequence: CSGTSYNEQFF. The CDR3 DNA reads TGCAGTGGGACTAGCTACAATGAGCAGTTCTTC. V is TRBV20-1 and J is TRBJ2-1; 7 bases fit TRBD2. CDR1 DFQATT and CDR2 SNEGSKA come from the germline V gene (reference sequence). The CDR3 extends over 11 amino acids. V lost 7 bases, J lost 3 bases, and 0 bases stayed unmatched.